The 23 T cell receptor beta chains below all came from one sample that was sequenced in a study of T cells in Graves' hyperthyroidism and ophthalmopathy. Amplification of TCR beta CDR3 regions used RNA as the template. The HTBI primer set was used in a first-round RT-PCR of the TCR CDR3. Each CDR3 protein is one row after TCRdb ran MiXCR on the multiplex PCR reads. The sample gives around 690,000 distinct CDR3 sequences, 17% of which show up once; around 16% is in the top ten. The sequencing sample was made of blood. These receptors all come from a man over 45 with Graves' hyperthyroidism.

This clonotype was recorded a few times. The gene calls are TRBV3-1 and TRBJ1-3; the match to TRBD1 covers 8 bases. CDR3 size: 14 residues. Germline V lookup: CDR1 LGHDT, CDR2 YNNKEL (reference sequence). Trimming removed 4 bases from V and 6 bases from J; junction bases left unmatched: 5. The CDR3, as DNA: TGTGCCAGCAGCCCCCGACAGGGGTTAAACACCATATATTTT. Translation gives CASSPRQGLNTIYF.

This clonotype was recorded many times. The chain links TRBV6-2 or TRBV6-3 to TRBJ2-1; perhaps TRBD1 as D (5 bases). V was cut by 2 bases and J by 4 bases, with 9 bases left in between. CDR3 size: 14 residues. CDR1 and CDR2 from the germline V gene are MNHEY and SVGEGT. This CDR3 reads CASSYGQGYNEQFF. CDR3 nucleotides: TGTGCCAGCAGTTACGGGCAGGGATACAATGAGCAGTTCTTC.

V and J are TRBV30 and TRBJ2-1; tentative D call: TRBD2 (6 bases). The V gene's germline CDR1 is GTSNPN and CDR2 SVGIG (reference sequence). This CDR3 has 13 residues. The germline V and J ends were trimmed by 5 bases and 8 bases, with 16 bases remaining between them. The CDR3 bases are TGTGCCTGGCTTCCAGGAGGGGTCTATGAGCAGTTCTTC. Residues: CAWLPGGVYEQFF.

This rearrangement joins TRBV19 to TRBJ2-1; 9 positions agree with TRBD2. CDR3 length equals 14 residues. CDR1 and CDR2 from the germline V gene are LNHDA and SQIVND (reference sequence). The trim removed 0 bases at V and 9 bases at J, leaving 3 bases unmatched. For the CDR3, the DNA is TGTGCCAGTAGTATAGATCTAGCGGGAAGTGAGCAGTTCTTC. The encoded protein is CASSIDLAGSEQFF.

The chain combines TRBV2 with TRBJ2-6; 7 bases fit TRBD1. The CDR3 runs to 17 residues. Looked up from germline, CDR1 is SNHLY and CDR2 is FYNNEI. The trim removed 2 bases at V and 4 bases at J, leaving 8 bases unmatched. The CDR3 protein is CASSELGTDQGANVLTF. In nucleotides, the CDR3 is TGTGCCAGCAGTGAATTGGGGACAGATCAGGGGGCCAACGTCCTGACTTTC.

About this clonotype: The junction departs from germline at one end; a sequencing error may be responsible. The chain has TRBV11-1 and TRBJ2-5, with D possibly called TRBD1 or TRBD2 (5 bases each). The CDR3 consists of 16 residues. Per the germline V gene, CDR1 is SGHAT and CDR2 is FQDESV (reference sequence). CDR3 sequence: CASSLRYKGRKETHYF. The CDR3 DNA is TGTGCCAGCAGCTTAAGATACAAGGGGAGAAAAGAGACCCACTACTTC.

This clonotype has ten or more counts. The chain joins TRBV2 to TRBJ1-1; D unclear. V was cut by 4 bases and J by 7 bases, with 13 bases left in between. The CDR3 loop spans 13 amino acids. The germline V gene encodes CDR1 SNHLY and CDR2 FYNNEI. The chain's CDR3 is CASSGQTTSEAFF. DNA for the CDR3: TGTGCCAGCAGTGGTCAGACCACCAGTGAAGCTTTCTTT.

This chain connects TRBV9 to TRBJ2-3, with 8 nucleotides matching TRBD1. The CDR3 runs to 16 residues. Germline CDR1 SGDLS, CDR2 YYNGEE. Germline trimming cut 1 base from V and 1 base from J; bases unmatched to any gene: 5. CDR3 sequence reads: CASSVLPGQGTDTQYF. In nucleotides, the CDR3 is TGTGCCAGCAGCGTACTTCCGGGACAGGGCACAGATACGCAGTATTTT.

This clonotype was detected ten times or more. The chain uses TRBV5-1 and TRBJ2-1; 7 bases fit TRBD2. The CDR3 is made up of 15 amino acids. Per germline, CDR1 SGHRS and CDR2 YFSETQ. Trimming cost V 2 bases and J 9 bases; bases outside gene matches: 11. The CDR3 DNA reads TGCGCCAGCAGCTTCGGCGGGAGTCTTAGCGGTGAGCAGTTCTTC. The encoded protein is CASSFGGSLSGEQFF.

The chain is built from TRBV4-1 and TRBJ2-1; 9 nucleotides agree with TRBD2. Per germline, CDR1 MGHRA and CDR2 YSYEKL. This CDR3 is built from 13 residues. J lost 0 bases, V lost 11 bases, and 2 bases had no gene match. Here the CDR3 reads CALSGSSYNEQFF. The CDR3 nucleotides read TGCGCCCTTAGCGGGAGCTCCTACAATGAGCAGTTCTTC.

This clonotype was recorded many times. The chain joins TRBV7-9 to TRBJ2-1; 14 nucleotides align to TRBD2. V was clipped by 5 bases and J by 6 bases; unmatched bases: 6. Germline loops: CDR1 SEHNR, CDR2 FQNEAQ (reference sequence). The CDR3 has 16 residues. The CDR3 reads CASSPGLAGAGNEQFF. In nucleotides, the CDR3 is TGTGCCAGCAGCCCGGGACTAGCGGGAGCGGGCAATGAGCAGTTCTTC.

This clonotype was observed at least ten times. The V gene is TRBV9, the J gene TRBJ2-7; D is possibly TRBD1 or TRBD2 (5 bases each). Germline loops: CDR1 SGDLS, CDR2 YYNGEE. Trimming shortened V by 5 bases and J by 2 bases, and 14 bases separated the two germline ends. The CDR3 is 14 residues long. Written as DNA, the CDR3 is TGTGCCAGCAGTCATACCGGGACCCCCTACGAGCAGTACTTC. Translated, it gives CASSHTGTPYEQYF.

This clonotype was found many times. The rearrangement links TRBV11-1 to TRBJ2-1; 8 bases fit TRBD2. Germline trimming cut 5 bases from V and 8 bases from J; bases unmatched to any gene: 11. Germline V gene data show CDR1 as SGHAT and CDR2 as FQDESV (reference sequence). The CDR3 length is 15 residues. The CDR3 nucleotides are TGTGCCAGCAGCCTCTCCTGGACTAGCCCCCATGAGCAGTTCTTC. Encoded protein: CASSLSWTSPHEQFF.

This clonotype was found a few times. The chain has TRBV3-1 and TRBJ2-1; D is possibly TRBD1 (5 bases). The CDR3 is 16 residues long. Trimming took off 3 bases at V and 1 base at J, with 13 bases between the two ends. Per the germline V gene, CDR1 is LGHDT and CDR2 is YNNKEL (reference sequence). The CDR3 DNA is TGTGCCAGCAGCCACAACTCAGCAGGGTCCTACAATGAGCAGTTCTTC. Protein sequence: CASSHNSAGSYNEQFF.

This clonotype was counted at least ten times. This CDR3 reads CASSPGTARTYEQYF. The CDR3 region has the DNA TGTGCCAGCAGCCCCGGGACAGCGAGGACCTACGAGCAGTACTTC. The chain is built from TRBV9 and TRBJ2-7, with TRBD1 identical over 7 bases. Germline lookup yields CDR1 SGDLS and CDR2 YYNGEE. V was pared by 4 bases and J by 2 bases, with 9 bases of the junction left unmatched. This CDR3 comprises 15 residues.

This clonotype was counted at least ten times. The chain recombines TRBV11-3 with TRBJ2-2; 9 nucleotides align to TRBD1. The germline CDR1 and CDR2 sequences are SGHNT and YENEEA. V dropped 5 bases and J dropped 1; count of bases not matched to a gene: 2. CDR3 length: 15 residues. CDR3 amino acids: CASSEGQGNTGELFF. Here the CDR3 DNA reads TGTGCCAGCAGCGAGGGACAGGGGAACACCGGGGAGCTGTTTTTT.

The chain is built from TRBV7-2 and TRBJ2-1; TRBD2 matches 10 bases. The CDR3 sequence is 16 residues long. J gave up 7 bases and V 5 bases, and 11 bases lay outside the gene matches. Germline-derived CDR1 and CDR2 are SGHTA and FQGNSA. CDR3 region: CASSVLAGVSGNEQFF. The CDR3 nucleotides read TGTGCCAGCAGCGTCCTAGCGGGAGTTTCGGGGAATGAGCAGTTCTTC.

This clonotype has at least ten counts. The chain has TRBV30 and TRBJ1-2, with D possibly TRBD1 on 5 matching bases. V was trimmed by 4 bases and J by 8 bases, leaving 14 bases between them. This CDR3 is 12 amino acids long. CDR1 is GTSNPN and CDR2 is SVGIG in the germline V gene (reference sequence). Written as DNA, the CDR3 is TGTGCCTGGAACGGGGGATTGTTCGGCTACACCTTC. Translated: CAWNGGLFGYTF.

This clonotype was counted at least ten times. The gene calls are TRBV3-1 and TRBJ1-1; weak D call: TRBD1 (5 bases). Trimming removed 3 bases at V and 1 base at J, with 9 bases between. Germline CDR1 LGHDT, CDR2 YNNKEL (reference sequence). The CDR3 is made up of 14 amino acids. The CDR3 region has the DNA TGTGCCAGCAGCCAGGGGACGTGGAACACTGAAGCTTTCTTT. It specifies CASSQGTWNTEAFF. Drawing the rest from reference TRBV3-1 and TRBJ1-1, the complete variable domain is DTAVSQTPKYLVTQMGNDKSIKCEQNLGHDTMYWYKQDSKKFLKIMFSYNNKELIINETVPNRFSPKSPDKAHLNLHINSLELGDSAVYFCASSQGTWNTEAFFGQGTRLTVV.

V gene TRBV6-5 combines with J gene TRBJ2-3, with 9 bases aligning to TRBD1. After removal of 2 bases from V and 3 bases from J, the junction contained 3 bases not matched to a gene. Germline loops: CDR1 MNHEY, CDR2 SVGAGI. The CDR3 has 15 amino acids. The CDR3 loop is CASSYGTGQTDTQYF. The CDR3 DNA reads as TGTGCCAGCAGTTACGGGACAGGGCAGACAGATACGCAGTATTTT.

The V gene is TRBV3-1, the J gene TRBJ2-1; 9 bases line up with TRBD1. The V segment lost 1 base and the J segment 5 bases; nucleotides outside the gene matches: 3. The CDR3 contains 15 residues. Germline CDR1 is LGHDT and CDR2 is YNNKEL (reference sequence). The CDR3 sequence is CASSQGTGDNNEQFF. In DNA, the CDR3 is TGTGCCAGCAGCCAAGGGACAGGGGATAACAATGAGCAGTTCTTC.

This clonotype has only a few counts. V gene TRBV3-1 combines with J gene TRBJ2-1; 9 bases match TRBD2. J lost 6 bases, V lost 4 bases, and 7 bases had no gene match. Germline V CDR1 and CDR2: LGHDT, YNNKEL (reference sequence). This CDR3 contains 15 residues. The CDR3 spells CASSPVGGRANEQFF. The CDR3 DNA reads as TGTGCCAGCAGCCCGGTCGGCGGGAGGGCCAATGAGCAGTTCTTC.

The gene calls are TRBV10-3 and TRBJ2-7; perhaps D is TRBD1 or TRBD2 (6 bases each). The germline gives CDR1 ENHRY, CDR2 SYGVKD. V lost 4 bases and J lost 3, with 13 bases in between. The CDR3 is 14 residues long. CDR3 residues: CAISGLQGGYEQYF. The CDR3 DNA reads TGTGCCATCAGTGGTTTACAGGGAGGCTACGAGCAGTACTTC.